This entry is about one T cell receptor (beta chain). Antigen unknown. This record comes from a study of T-cell reconstitution after alpha-beta-depleted transplantation in children. Whole-study findings and limits: Reportedly, roughly two months post-transplant, alpha-beta T cells arose from several hundred expanded graft clones. T cells produced anew were the main source of T-cell counts and diversity one year after transplant.

Germline CDR1 is DFQATT and CDR2 is SNEGSKA (reference sequence). The CDR3 is made up of 14 amino acids. The V and J ends lost 3 bases and 0 bases respectively, with 10 bases between them. It was with unique molecular identifiers that the TCRbeta library was prepared. TCRdb re-called the PCR reads through MiXCR, storing one row per CDR3 protein. The sample yields around 600,000 distinct CDR3 sequences, roughly 23% seen once. The source of this sequence is a boy younger than two who had a stem cell transplant for acute myeloid leukemia, so the T cells may come from the graft donor. The source material was PBMCs, mostly from graft donor cells, sampled 360 days after TCRalphabeta/CD19-depleted stem cell transplant. The J gene is TRBJ2-3, the V gene TRBV20-1, with D unresolved. CDR3 bases: TGCAGTGCTAGTTCGTCCTCTAGCACAGATACGCAGTATTTT. Its protein is CSASSSSSTDTQYF.